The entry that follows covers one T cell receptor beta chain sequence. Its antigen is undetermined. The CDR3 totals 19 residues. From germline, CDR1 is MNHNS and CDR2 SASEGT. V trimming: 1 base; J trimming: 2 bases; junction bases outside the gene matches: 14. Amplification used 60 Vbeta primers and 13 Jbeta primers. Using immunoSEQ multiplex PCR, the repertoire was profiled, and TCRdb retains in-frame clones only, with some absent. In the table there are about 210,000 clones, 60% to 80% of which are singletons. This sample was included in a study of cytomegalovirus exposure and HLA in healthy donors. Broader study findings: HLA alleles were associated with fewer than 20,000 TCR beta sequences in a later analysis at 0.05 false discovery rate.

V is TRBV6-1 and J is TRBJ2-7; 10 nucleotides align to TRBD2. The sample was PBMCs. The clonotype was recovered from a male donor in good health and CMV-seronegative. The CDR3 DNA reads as TGTGCCAGCAGTGAAGTCCGAGGGGGATCTAGCGGGAGTCCCTACGAGCAGTACTTC. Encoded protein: CASSEVRGGSSGSPYEQYF.